These T cell receptor beta chains were read from a single sample in a study of cytomegalovirus exposure and HLA in healthy donors. Method: immunoSEQ multiplex PCR; TCRdb's copy keeps in-frame clones and lacks some. There are about 160,000 clones in the sample; 80% occur only once, and about 9.9% lies in the top ten. What was sequenced was PBMCs. These receptors all stem from a man between 18 and 29 years old in good health and CMV-seropositive. Both conserved end residues are trimmed from each CDR3.

TRBV19	TRBJ1-1	ASSVTGTVNTEAF
TRBV7-2	TRBJ2-5	ASSLAAGAETQY
TRBV19	TRBJ2-1	ASSIKMSSYNEQF
TRBV7-2	TRBJ1-5	ASSSEYSNQPQH
TRBV19	TRBJ1-1	ASSWGLTEAF
TRBV19	TRBJ1-2	ASLTSGQTLGYT
TRBV15	TRBJ1-5	ATSRTLDSVYSNQPQH
TRBV13	TRBJ1-5	ASSTGPGREQPQH
TRBV7-9	TRBJ1-4	ASSPLTGATNEKLF
TRBV19	TRBJ2-3	ASSPDRGPDTQY
TRBV2	TRBJ2-2	ASRDRTTNTGELF
TRBV29-1	TRBJ2-7	SVWGGSGSSYEQY
TRBV27	TRBJ1-2	ASSTGQGEYRGYT
TRBV27	TRBJ2-5	ASSLGRFGGQYLQETQY
TRBV5-8	TRBJ1-5	ASSLANQPQH
TRBV30	TRBJ2-5	AWSDGGFQETQY
TRBV2	TRBJ1-5	ASSVQGAYQPQH
TRBV4-1	TRBJ1-1	ASSLTGTYTEAF
TRBV18	TRBJ1-1	ASSLGHEEAF
TRBV5-1	TRBJ2-1	ASSTTGANEQF
TRBV6-1	TRBJ1-1	ASDKQGTEAF
TRBV2	TRBJ2-3	ASSEAGFERWFRREGTDTQY
TRBV5-4	TRBJ2-5	ASSFVGLAAQETQY
TRBV10-3	TRBJ2-1	AISEGTSGTVEQF
TRBV5-1	TRBJ2-7	ASSALQGPNEQY
TRBV6-4	TRBJ1-4	ASSEFGQASCEKLF